This is a list of T cell receptor beta chains from one sample in a study of cytomegalovirus exposure and HLA in healthy donors. Data came from immunoSEQ multiplex PCR; TCRdb stores just in-frame clones and leaves some out. Of around 220,000 clones listed, roughly 84% are singletons. Sequencing input: PBMCs. These receptors were collected from a woman aged 25 to 39 in good health and CMV-seropositive. CDR3s include the opening cysteine and the closing phenylalanine or tryptophan. A D gene is named only where the DNA matches it firmly. A row's size may be missing; if present it is once, few, many or a size class.

d_call j_call clone_size v_call cdr3_aa cdr3_nt
TRBD1 TRBJ2-2 NA TRBV27 CASSLSSDRGRVRYTGELFF TGTGCCAGCAGTTTATCCTCCGACAGGGGGAGGGTAAGGTACACCGGGGAGCTGTTTTTT
TRBD1 TRBJ2-1 NA TRBV4-1 CASKTWGQGDNEQFF TGCGCCAGCAAGACATGGGGACAGGGAGACAATGAGCAGTTCTTC
NA TRBJ1-1 NA TRBV27 CASSTSQGNTEAFF TGTGCCAGCAGTACTTCCCAGGGGAACACTGAAGCTTTCTTT
NA TRBJ2-7 once TRBV6-5 CASSPGLGAYEQYF TGTGCCAGCAGTCCCGGGCTGGGGGCGTACGAGCAGTACTTC
NA TRBJ2-5 once TRBV5-6 CASSLVGETQYF TGTGCCAGCAGCTTGGTCGGTGAGACCCAGTACTTC
TRBD1 TRBJ2-1 NA TRBV30 CAWDQGQRNEQFF TGTGCCTGGGACCAGGGACAGCGGAATGAGCAGTTCTTC
TRBD1 TRBJ1-5 NA TRBV18 CASSATGGGKSNQPQHF TGTGCCAGCTCAGCGACAGGGGGTGGGAAAAGCAATCAGCCCCAGCATTTT
NA TRBJ2-7 NA TRBV11-3 CASSSTGAREQYF TGTGCCAGCAGCTCCACGGGAGCGCGGGAGCAGTACTTC
NA TRBJ1-2 NA TRBV4-2 CASSQDLRVDYGYTF TGTGCCAGCAGCCAAGATCTGCGGGTCGACTATGGCTACACCTTC
NA TRBJ1-4 NA TRBV4-1 CASSQGTHPNEKLFF TGCGCCAGCAGCCAAGGGACACACCCTAATGAAAAACTGTTTTTT
NA TRBJ1-4 NA TRBV11-2 CASSLTALSTNEKLFF TGTGCCAGCAGCTTAACAGCGCTGTCAACTAATGAAAAACTGTTTTTT
NA TRBJ2-1 NA TRBV30 CAWIFGSSYNEQFF TGTGCCTGGATTTTCGGGAGCTCCTACAATGAGCAGTTCTTC
TRBD2 TRBJ2-2 NA TRBV29-1 CSAREAANTGELFF TGCAGCGCACGGGAGGCCGCGAACACCGGGGAGCTGTTTTTT
NA TRBJ1-2 NA TRBV27 CASSLQGTNYGYTF TGTGCCAGCAGTCTACAGGGTACTAACTATGGCTACACCTTC
TRBD1 TRBJ1-4 NA TRBV2 CASTRTGGTNEKLFF TGTGCCAGCACCAGGACAGGGGGGACTAATGAAAAACTGTTTTTT
TRBD1 TRBJ2-5 NA TRBV6-1 CASRGTGVHQETQYF TGTGCCAGCAGGGGGACAGGGGTTCACCAAGAGACCCAGTACTTC
NA TRBJ2-7 NA TRBV5-4 CASSLGAGDYEQYF TGTGCCAGCAGCTTGGGGGCAGGGGACTACGAGCAGTACTTC
TRBD2 TRBJ2-2 few TRBV9 CASSPSGRGTGELFF TGTGCCAGCAGCCCTAGCGGGAGGGGCACCGGGGAGCTGTTTTTT
NA TRBJ2-7 NA TRBV5-1 CASSPDMGYEQYF TGCGCCAGCAGCCCCGATATGGGGTACGAGCAGTACTTC
NA TRBJ1-2 NA TRBV28 CASIPGAGGVYGYTF TGTGCCAGCATCCCGGGGGCAGGTGGAGTCTATGGCTACACCTTC
NA TRBJ2-7 NA TRBV7-2 CASSFQVAQGGEQYF TGTGCCAGCAGCTTTCAAGTAGCGCAAGGAGGCGAGCAGTACTTC
TRBD2 TRBJ2-5 NA TRBV27 CASSSGLVGMAQYF TGTGCCAGCAGTTCGGGACTAGTGGGCATGGCCCAGTACTTC
NA TRBJ1-5 NA TRBV4-3 CASSPLQGIGQPQHF TGCGCCAGCAGCCCTCTCCAGGGGATCGGTCAGCCCCAGCATTTT
TRBD2 TRBJ2-3 NA TRBV5-1 CASSRIPTSRTDTQYF TGCGCCAGCAGCCGAATACCGACTAGCCGCACAGATACGCAGTATTTT
NA TRBJ2-7 NA TRBV25-1 CASSGDLGTYEQYF TGTGCCAGCAGTGGGGACTTAGGAACCTACGAGCAGTACTTC
NA TRBJ2-7 NA TRBV18 CASSARSPGGEHEQYF TGTGCCAGCTCAGCCCGATCCCCTGGAGGGGAGCACGAGCAGTACTTC
NA TRBJ2-2 NA TRBV27 CASSGVPGELFF TGTGCCAGCAGCGGTGTACCCGGGGAGCTGTTTTTT
NA TRBJ1-2 once TRBV11-2 CASSLEAYGYTF TGTGCCAGCAGCTTAGAGGCGTATGGCTACACCTTC
NA TRBJ1-1 NA TRBV29-1 CSARPTWLGNTEAFF TGCAGCGCCCGCCCAACCTGGTTGGGGAACACTGAAGCTTTCTTT
NA TRBJ1-1 few TRBV29-1 CSVLGTKAFF TGCAGCGTCTTAGGGACAAAAGCTTTCTTT
NA TRBJ1-5 NA TRBV13 CASSIGVRSNQPQHF TGTGCCAGCAGCATAGGGGTGAGGAGCAATCAGCCCCAGCATTTT
TRBD1 TRBJ2-7 NA TRBV6-1 CANWDSSYEQYF TGTGCCAATTGGGACAGCTCCTACGAGCAGTACTTC
NA TRBJ2-3 NA TRBV5-1 CASSLKTDLGTDTQYF TGCGCCAGCAGCCTCAAGACTGACTTGGGCACAGATACGCAGTATTTT
NA TRBJ1-1 NA TRBV18 CASSPSGYTEAFF TGTGCCAGCTCACCCTCAGGGTACACTGAAGCTTTCTTT
TRBD2 TRBJ2-7 NA TRBV2 CARSGGNYEQYF TGTGCCAGAAGCGGGGGAAACTACGAGCAGTACTTC
NA TRBJ2-1 few TRBV7-9 CASSSRSRSSYNEQFF TGTGCCAGCAGCTCCCGGTCCCGAAGCTCCTACAATGAGCAGTTCTTC
NA TRBJ1-1 NA TRBV10-3 CALRQPGNTEAFF TGTGCCCTTAGACAGCCTGGGAACACTGAAGCTTTCTTT
NA TRBJ1-5 NA TRBV6-6 CASLTDSNQPQHF TGTGCCAGCCTTACGGATAGCAATCAGCCCCAGCATTTT
NA TRBJ1-2 once TRBV10-3 CAISVGGDYYGYTF TGTGCCATCAGTGTCGGAGGAGACTACTATGGCTACACCTTC
TRBD2 TRBJ2-7 NA TRBV6-5 CASAGLAGENEQYF TGTGCCAGCGCGGGTCTAGCGGGAGAAAACGAGCAGTACTTC
TRBD2 TRBJ2-3 few TRBV4-2 CASTSGAVSGGVDTQYF TGTGCCAGCACCTCAGGGGCCGTTAGCGGGGGGGTGGATACGCAGTATTTT
NA TRBJ1-2 NA TRBV6-1 CASSEARDPYTF TGTGCCAGCAGTGAAGCAAGGGATCCCTACACCTTC
NA TRBJ2-7 NA TRBV6-1 CASSVRQGLYEQYF TGTGCCAGCAGTGTCAGACAGGGACTTTACGAGCAGTACTTC
NA TRBJ2-7 NA TRBV30 CAWSVFREGEQYF TGTGCCTGGAGTGTATTCAGGGAAGGGGAGCAGTACTTC
NA TRBJ2-1 NA TRBV5-1 CASSLGWEKAYNEQFF TGCGCCAGCAGCTTGGGGTGGGAGAAGGCCTACAATGAGCAGTTCTTC
NA TRBJ2-5 NA TRBV5-4 CASSYWGETQYF TGTGCCAGCAGCTATTGGGGAGAGACCCAGTACTTC